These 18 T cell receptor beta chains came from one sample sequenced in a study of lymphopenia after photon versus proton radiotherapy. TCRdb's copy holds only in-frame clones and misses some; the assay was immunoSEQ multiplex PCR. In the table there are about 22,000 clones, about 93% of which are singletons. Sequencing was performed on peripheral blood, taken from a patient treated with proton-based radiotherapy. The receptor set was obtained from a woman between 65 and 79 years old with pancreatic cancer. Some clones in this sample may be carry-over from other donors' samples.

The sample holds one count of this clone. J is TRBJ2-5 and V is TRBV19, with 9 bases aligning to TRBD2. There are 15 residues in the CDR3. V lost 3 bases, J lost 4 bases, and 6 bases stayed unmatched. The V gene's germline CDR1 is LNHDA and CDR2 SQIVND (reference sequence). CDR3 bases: TGTGCCAGTAGTATTGCTAGCGGGAAAGGAGAGACCCAGTACTTC. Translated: CASSIASGKGETQYF. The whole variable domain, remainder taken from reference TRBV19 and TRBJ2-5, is DGGITQSPKYLFRKEGQNVTLSCEQNLNHDAMYWYRQDPGQGLRLIYYSQIVNDFQKGDIAEGYSVSREKKESFPLTVTSAQKNPTAFYLCASSIASGKGETQYFGPGTRLLVL.

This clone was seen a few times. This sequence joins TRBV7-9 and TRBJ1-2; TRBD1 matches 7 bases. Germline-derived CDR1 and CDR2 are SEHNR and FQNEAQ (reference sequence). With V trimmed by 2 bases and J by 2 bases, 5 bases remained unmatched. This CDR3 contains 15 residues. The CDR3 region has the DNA TGTGCCAGCAGCTTAAACAGGGGAGCAAACTATGGCTACACCTTC. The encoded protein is CASSLNRGANYGYTF.

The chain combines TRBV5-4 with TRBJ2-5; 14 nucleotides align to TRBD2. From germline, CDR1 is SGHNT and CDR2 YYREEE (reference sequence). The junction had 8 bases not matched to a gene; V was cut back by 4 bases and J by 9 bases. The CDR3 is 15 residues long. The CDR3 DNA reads TGTGCCAGCAGCAACAAGGGACTAGCGGGAGATTCCCAGTACTTC. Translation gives CASSNKGLAGDSQYF.

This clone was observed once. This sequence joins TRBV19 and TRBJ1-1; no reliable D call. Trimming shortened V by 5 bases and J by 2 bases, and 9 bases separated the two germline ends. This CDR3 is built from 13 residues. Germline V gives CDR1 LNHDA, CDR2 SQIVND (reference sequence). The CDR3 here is CASSATLNTEAFF. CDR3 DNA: TGTGCCAGTAGTGCGACACTTAACACTGAAGCTTTCTTT.

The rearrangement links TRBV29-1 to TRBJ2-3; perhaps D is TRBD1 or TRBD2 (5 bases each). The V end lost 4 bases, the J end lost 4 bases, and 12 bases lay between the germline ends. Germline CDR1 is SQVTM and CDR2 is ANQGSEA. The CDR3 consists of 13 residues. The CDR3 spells CSVGPGSADTQYF. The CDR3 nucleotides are TGCAGCGTTGGGCCAGGGAGCGCAGATACGCAGTATTTT.

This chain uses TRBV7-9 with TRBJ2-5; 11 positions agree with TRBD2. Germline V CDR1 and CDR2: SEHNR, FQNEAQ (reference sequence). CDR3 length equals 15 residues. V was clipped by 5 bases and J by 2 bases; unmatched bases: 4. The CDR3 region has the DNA TGTGCCAGCAGCGGGGGGACTAGCGGACAAGAGACCCAGTACTTC. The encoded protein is CASSGGTSGQETQYF.

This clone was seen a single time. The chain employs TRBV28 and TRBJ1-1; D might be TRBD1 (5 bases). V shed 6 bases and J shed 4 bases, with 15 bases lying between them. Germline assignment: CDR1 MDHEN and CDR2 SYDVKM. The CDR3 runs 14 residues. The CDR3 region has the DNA TGTGCCAGCAGGGGGGACTGGGAAGGCACTGAAGCTTTCTTT. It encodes CASRGDWEGTEAFF.

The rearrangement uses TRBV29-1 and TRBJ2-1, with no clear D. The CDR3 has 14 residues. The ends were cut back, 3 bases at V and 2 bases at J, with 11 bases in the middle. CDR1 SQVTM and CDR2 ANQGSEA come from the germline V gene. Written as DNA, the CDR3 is TGCAGCGTTGAGCAAGGGTTTCCCTACAATGAGCAGTTCTTC. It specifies CSVEQGFPYNEQFF.

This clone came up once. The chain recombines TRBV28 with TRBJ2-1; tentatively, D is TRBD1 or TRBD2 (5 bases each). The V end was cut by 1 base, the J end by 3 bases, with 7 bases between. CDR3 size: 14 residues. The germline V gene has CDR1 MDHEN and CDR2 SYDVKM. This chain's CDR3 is CASSLLGDYNEQFF. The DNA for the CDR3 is TGTGCCAGCAGTTTATTGGGGGACTACAATGAGCAGTTCTTC.

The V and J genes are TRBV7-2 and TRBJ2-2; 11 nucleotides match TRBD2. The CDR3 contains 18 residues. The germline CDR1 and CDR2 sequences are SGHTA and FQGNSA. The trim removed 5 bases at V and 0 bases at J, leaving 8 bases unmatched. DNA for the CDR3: TGTGCCAGCAGCCTCACCCAGACTAGCGGGACGAACACCGGGGAGCTGTTTTTT. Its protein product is CASSLTQTSGTNTGELFF.

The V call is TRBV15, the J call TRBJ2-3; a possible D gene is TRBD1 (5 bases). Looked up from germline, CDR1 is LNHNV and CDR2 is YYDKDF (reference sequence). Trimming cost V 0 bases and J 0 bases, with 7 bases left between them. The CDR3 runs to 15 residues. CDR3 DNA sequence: TGTGCCACCAGCAGAGATGGGGCAAGCACAGATACGCAGTATTTT. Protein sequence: CATSRDGASTDTQYF. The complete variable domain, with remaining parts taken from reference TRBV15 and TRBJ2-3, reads DAMVIQNPRYQVTQFGKPVTLSCSQTLNHNVMYWYQQKSSQAPKLLFHYYDKDFNNEADTPDNFQSRRPNTSFCFLDIRSPGLGDTAMYLCATSRDGASTDTQYFGPGTRLTVL.

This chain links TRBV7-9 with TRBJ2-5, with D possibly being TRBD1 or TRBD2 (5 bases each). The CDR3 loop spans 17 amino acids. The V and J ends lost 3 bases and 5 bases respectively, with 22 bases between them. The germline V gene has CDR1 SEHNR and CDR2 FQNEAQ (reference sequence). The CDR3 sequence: CASSFSEPGPARETQYF. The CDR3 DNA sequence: TGTGCCAGCAGCTTTTCCGAACCGGGACCGGCCCGGGAGACCCAGTACTTC.

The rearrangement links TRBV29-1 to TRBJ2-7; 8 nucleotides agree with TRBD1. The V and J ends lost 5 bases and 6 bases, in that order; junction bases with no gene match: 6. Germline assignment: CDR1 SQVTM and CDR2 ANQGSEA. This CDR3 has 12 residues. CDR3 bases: TGCAGCGTTAGACAGGGGACCTCCGAGCAGTACTTC. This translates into CSVRQGTSEQYF.

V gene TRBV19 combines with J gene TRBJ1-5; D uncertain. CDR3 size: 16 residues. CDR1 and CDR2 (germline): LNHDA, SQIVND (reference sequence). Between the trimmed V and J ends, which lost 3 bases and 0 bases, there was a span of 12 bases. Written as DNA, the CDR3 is TGTGCCAGTAGTATTACCGCCGCATATAGCAATCAGCCCCAGCATTTT. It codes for CASSITAAYSNQPQHF.

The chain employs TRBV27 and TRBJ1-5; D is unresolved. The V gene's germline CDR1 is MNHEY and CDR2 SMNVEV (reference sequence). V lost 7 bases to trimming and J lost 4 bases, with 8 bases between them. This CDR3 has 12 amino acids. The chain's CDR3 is CASTTANQPQHF. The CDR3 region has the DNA TGTGCCAGCACCACGGCAAATCAGCCCCAGCATTTT.

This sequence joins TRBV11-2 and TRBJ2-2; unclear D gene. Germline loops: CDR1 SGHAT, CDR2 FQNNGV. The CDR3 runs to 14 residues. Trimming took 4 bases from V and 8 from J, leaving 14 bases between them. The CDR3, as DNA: TGTGCCAGCAGCTCCGCCGAGGTAGTAGGGGAGCTGTTTTTT. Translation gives CASSSAEVVGELFF.

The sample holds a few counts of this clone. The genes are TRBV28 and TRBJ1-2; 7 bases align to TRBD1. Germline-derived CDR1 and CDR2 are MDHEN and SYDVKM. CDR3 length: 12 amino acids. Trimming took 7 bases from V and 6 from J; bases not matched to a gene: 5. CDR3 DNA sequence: TGTGCCAGCATCGACAGGGTGCATGGCTACACCTTC. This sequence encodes CASIDRVHGYTF.

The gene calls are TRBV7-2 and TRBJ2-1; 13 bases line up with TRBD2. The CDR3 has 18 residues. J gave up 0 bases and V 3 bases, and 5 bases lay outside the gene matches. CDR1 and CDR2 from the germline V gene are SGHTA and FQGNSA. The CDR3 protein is CASSLTSGRLSSYNEQFF. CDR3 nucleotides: TGTGCCAGCAGCTTGACTAGCGGGAGGTTGAGCTCCTACAATGAGCAGTTCTTC. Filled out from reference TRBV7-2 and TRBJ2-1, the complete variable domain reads GAGVSQSPSNKVTEKGKDVELRCDPISGHTALYWYRQSLGQGLEFLIYFQGNSAPDKSGLPSDRFSAERTGGSVSTLTIQRTQQEDSAVYLCASSLTSGRLSSYNEQFFGPGTRLTVL.